Below are 2 T cell receptor beta chains sequenced from a single sample in a study of blood T cell repertoires in COVID-19. Assay: immunoSEQ multiplex PCR; the TCRdb copy retains only in-frame clones and omits some. The sample has approximately 100,000 clones; 75% to 90% are singletons. Material: peripheral blood. These receptors all come from a human donor in a cohort sampled during active COVID-19.

The chain employs TRBV11-2 and TRBJ2-3; the match to TRBD2 covers 9 bases. CDR3 size: 15 residues. Germline CDR1 and CDR2: SGHAT and FQNNGV. V dropped 3 bases and J dropped 4; count of bases not matched to a gene: 5. The CDR3 here is CASSFLAGWADTQYF. CDR3 sequence (DNA): TGTGCCAGCAGCTTCCTAGCGGGGTGGGCAGATACGCAGTATTTT.

This chain links TRBV30 with TRBJ1-4, with D tentatively TRBD1 (5 bases). V was shortened by 1 base and J by 5 bases, with 5 bases between the two germline ends. The CDR3 has 12 amino acids. CDR1 is GTSNPN and CDR2 is SVGIG in the germline V gene (reference sequence). This chain's CDR3 is CAWSDRNEKLFF. The CDR3 bases are TGTGCCTGGAGTGACAGGAATGAAAAACTGTTTTTT. Based on the CDR3 plus reference TRBV30 and TRBJ1-4, the full variable domain is SQTIHQWPATLVQPVGSPLSLECTVEGTSNPNLYWYRQAAGRGLQLLFYSVGIGQISSEVPQNLSASRPQDRQFILSSKKLLLSDSGFYLCAWSDRNEKLFFGSGTQLSVL.